This T cell receptor (beta chain) was captured in a study of blood T cell repertoires in COVID-19. Germline values: CDR1 SQVTM, CDR2 ANQGSEA. V dropped 3 bases and J dropped 1 base, with 8 bases sitting between them. This CDR3 region has 13 residues. Methods used by the authors: By means of reference gene primer amplification, nucleated cell counts were estimated. Sequencing was performed with immunoSEQ multiplex PCR; in TCRdb, only in-frame clones are kept and a portion is missing. V and J calls and clone size are those listed in that table; D and trimming were worked out from the DNA. The sample lists tens of thousands of clones; about 77% were seen once. This clone was observed a few times. The Seattle site enrolled patients during active infection and followed them longitudinally.

What was sequenced was peripheral blood. This TCR was sampled from a man between 65 and 80 years old with COVID-19, enrolled during active disease. This chain uses TRBV29-1 with TRBJ2-3; D not resolved. This CDR3 is CSVDTLGTDTQYF. In nucleotides, the CDR3 is TGCAGCGTTGATACCCTAGGCACAGATACGCAGTATTTT.